This is a list of T cell receptor beta chains from one sample in a study of patients and donors after allogeneic stem cell transplantation. TCRdb recomputed calls from the RT-PCR reads with MiXCR, one row per CDR3 protein. Among over 5,500 distinct CDR3 sequences, 10% to 15% were seen once, and the ten largest hold more than 50%. Sequences were obtained from blood, either unsorted or a sorted T cell fraction (not recorded which). These receptors were taken from a human donor who was either an allogeneic HSCT recipient or a stem cell or donor lymphocyte infusion donor (not recorded which). It is not recorded whose cells these are; they may come from a transplant donor. The CDR3 runs from the conserved cysteine through the conserved F or W. D genes are given only for firm matches. Expanded clones are given a class, and other clones once, few, many or no size at all.

CDR3aa	CDR3nt	len	v_gene	abundance	j_gene	d_gene
CASSLGQGLDTEAFF	TGCGCCAGCAGCCTGGGCCAGGGCCTCGACACTGAAGCTTTCTTT	15	TRBV4-1	NA	TRBJ1-1	NA
CASSPDSATDTQYF	TGTGCCAGCTCACCTGATTCAGCGACAGATACGCAGTATTTT	14	TRBV18	NA	TRBJ2-3	NA
CASSLMDATNEKLFF	TGTGCCAGCAGCTTAATGGATGCAACTAATGAAAAACTGTTTTTT	15	TRBV7-9	medium-sized	TRBJ1-4	NA
CASSFDRGYNSPLHF	TGTGCCAGCAGCTTCGATCGGGGGTATAATTCACCCCTCCACTTT	15	TRBV5-6	many	TRBJ1-6	NA
CASSTGPQETQYF	TGTGCCAGCAGCACAGGGCCCCAAGAGACCCAGTACTTC	13	TRBV7-7	few	TRBJ2-5	NA
CASRMRSYQETQYF	TGTGCCAGCAGGATGAGGTCGTACCAAGAGACCCAGTACTTC	14	TRBV7-9	few	TRBJ2-5	NA
CATAREHSREQYF	TGTGCCACCGCCAGGGAGCACTCTAGGGAGCAGTACTTC	13	TRBV15	medium-sized	TRBJ2-7	NA
CSVEDSGVSSYNEQFF	TGCAGCGTTGAAGATTCGGGGGTTAGCTCCTACAATGAGCAGTTCTTC	16	TRBV29-1	NA	TRBJ2-1	NA
CASFPLTGESTDTQYF	TGTGCCAGCTTTCCCTTAACGGGAGAAAGCACAGATACGCAGTATTTT	16	TRBV18	NA	TRBJ2-3	NA
CASSFSNNYGYTF	TGTGCCAGCAGCTTTTCTAACAACTATGGCTACACCTTC	13	TRBV5-8	NA	TRBJ1-2	NA
CASSEAGGVQPQHF	TGTGCCAGCAGTGAAGCCGGGGGAGTCCAGCCCCAGCATTTT	14	TRBV25-1	few	TRBJ1-5	NA
CASSLLLSGTQYF	TGTGCCAGCAGCTTACTTCTCTCTGGGACCCAGTACTTC	13	TRBV7-9	many	TRBJ2-5	NA
CASSLNPRGNQPQHF	TGTGCCAGCAGCTTGAATCCAAGGGGCAATCAGCCCCAGCATTTT	15	TRBV5-6	many	TRBJ1-5	NA
CASSLAPGQGLETQYF	TGCGCCAGCAGCTTGGCCCCGGGACAGGGGTTAGAGACCCAGTACTTC	16	TRBV5-1	NA	TRBJ2-5	TRBD1
CASSQGQGYLNNSPLHF	TGTGCCAGCAGCCAGGGACAGGGGTACTTGAACAATTCACCCCTCCACTTT	17	TRBV3-1	many	TRBJ1-6	TRBD1
CAWTGEATEAFF	TGTGCCTGGACTGGGGAGGCCACTGAAGCTTTCTTT	12	TRBV30	NA	TRBJ1-1	NA
CASSVRAVNTEAFF	TGTGCCAGCAGCGTACGGGCAGTGAACACTGAAGCTTTCTTT	14	TRBV9	few	TRBJ1-1	NA
CSTLGPYNEQFF	TGCAGTACACTCGGACCGTACAATGAGCAGTTCTTC	12	TRBV20-1	few	TRBJ2-1	NA
CASSLAGSNQPQHF	TGTGCCAGCAGCTTAGCAGGGAGCAATCAGCCCCAGCATTTT	14	TRBV7-9	NA	TRBJ1-5	NA
CASSLGRGGVDSPLHF	TGTGCCAGCAGCTTAGGCCGGGGGGGCGTCGATTCACCCCTCCACTTT	16	TRBV7-2	medium-sized	TRBJ1-6	NA
CASSSSSGRQETQYF	TGCGCCAGCAGCTCCTCTAGCGGCCGTCAAGAGACCCAGTACTTC	15	TRBV5-1	many	TRBJ2-5	TRBD2
CASSLVVGEQFF	TGTGCCAGCAGCTTAGTCGTTGGTGAGCAGTTCTTC	12	TRBV7-9	NA	TRBJ2-1	NA
CASSQEPENTEAFF	TGTGCCAGCAGCCAAGAGCCCGAGAACACTGAAGCTTTCTTT	14	TRBV3-1	many	TRBJ1-1	NA
CAISDIAGGDTDTQYF	TGTGCCATCAGTGATATAGCGGGAGGTGACACAGATACGCAGTATTTT	16	TRBV10-3	many	TRBJ2-3	TRBD2
CASTPLRGTYMNTEAFF	TGTGCCAGCACCCCTCTTCGGGGCACCTATATGAACACTGAAGCTTTCTTT	17	TRBV7-9	many	TRBJ1-1	NA
CSALTSGRSSYNEQFF	TGCAGTGCTCTTACTAGCGGCCGTAGCTCCTACAATGAGCAGTTCTTC	16	TRBV20-1	few	TRBJ2-1	TRBD2
CASNKWTPFAYGYTF	TGTGCCAGCAATAAATGGACGCCCTTCGCCTATGGCTACACCTTC	15	TRBV7-9	many	TRBJ1-2	NA
CASSLGAGQGYGYTF	TGTGCCAGCAGCTTAGGGGCAGGGCAGGGCTATGGCTACACCTTC	15	TRBV7-6	medium-sized	TRBJ1-2	NA
CASIERRGGLDEQFF	TGTGCCAGCATCGAGAGGCGGGGGGGCCTAGATGAGCAGTTCTTC	15	TRBV7-2	NA	TRBJ2-1	TRBD2
CASSRAEASQETQYF	TGTGCCAGCAGCCGAGCTGAGGCTAGCCAAGAGACCCAGTACTTC	15	TRBV7-9	medium-sized	TRBJ2-5	NA
CASSQIPGWDTEAFF	TGCGCCAGCAGCCAAATTCCCGGGTGGGACACTGAAGCTTTCTTT	15	TRBV4-3	few	TRBJ1-1	NA
CASSLGRMGNTIYF	TGCGCCAGCAGCTTGGGTCGTATGGGAAACACCATATATTTT	14	TRBV5-1	few	TRBJ1-3	NA
CASSHENNNYGYTF	TGCGCCAGCAGCCACGAGAATAATAACTATGGCTACACCTTC	14	TRBV4-3	NA	TRBJ1-2	NA
CATSGGETQYF	TGTGCCACCAGCGGGGGGGAGACCCAGTACTTC	11	TRBV24-1	NA	TRBJ2-5	TRBD2
CASSLGAGGAEAFF	TGTGCCAGCAGCTTGGGGGCTGGGGGGGCGGAAGCTTTCTTT	14	TRBV5-4	few	TRBJ1-1	NA
CSVLAGVNTGELFF	TGCAGCGTCCTAGCGGGGGTGAACACCGGGGAGCTGTTTTTT	14	TRBV20-1	few	TRBJ2-2	TRBD2
CASSQGGDIRQLGEKLFF	TGTGCCAGCAGCCAAGGCGGGGATATCAGACAACTGGGTGAAAAACTGTTTTTT	18	TRBV4-2	medium-sized	TRBJ1-4	NA
CASSYGQAQETQYF	TGCGCCAGCAGCTACGGACAGGCCCAAGAGACCCAGTACTTC	14	TRBV5-1	few	TRBJ2-5	TRBD1
CASSEWGQPLSFRETQYF	TGTGCCAGCAGTGAATGGGGGCAGCCCCTCTCCTTTCGGGAGACCCAGTACTTC	18	TRBV25-1	few	TRBJ2-5	NA
CASSQPKTGTSGPNEQFF	TGCGCCAGCAGCCAACCCAAAACCGGGACTAGCGGGCCTAATGAGCAGTTCTTC	18	TRBV4-1	NA	TRBJ2-1	TRBD2
CSASPGQGDLATNEKLFF	TGCAGTGCTAGCCCCGGACAGGGGGACCTAGCAACTAATGAAAAACTGTTTTTT	18	TRBV20-1	medium-sized	TRBJ1-4	TRBD1
CSADREANTEAFF	TGCAGCGCAGACCGGGAGGCGAACACTGAAGCTTTCTTT	13	TRBV29-1	medium-sized	TRBJ1-1	NA
CASSLDNPLAGGRTGELFF	TGTGCCAGCAGCTTAGATAACCCTCTAGCGGGAGGGAGAACCGGGGAGCTGTTTTTT	19	TRBV7-2	NA	TRBJ2-2	TRBD2
CASSFSGTSQPQHF	TGTGCCAGCAGTTTCTCAGGGACGAGTCAGCCCCAGCATTTT	14	TRBV27	few	TRBJ1-5	NA
CAAFRSLEGTEAFF	TGTGCCGCCTTCCGATCCCTAGAGGGTACTGAAGCTTTCTTT	14	TRBV10-3	many	TRBJ1-1	NA
CASSLSMAYSNYGYTF	TGTGCCAGCAGCTTAAGTATGGCATATTCTAACTATGGCTACACCTTC	16	TRBV7-9	NA	TRBJ1-2	NA
CASSYSAVTTEAFF	TGTGCCAGCAGTTACTCAGCAGTTACGACTGAAGCTTTCTTT	14	TRBV6-5	many	TRBJ1-1	NA
CASAPQNTGELFF	TGTGCCAGCGCCCCACAGAACACCGGGGAGCTGTTTTTT	13	TRBV7-6	many	TRBJ2-2	NA
CASREVRGYQPQHF	TGTGCCAGCAGAGAGGTCAGGGGATACCAGCCCCAGCATTTT	14	TRBV2	many	TRBJ1-5	NA
CASTSDRGGPQHF	TGTGCCAGCACCTCGGACAGGGGAGGGCCCCAGCATTTT	13	TRBV6-2/TRBV6-3	many	TRBJ1-5	TRBD1
CASSLLYGGKTEAFF	TGTGCCAGCAGCTTACTGTATGGGGGCAAAACTGAAGCTTTCTTT	15	TRBV7-9	medium-sized	TRBJ1-1	NA